A single T cell receptor beta chain is shown here with its context. The record originates from a study of blood T cell repertoires in COVID-19. Study-wide background: Acute and convalescent COVID-19 specimens originated in the United States, Italy and Spain.

Individuals drawn from some 25 US areas were roughly 18 to 95 years old. Participants reported their clinical history, and cohort assignment relied on those reports. This CDR3 spans 13 amino acids. Trimming cost V 3 bases and J 3 bases, with 9 bases left between them. Looked up from germline, CDR1 is SGHTA and CDR2 is FQGNSA. Profiled with immunoSEQ multiplex PCR; TCRdb holds only in-frame clones, not every one. The sample records approximately 470,000 clones, 87% being singletons. The chain couples TRBV7-2 to TRBJ2-7; D unresolved. The sample was PBMCs or T cells enriched from blood (not recorded which). The receptor was derived from a woman between 18 and 30 years old who had recovered from COVID-19. In DNA, the CDR3 is TGTGCCAGCAGCTTGTGGTCGGGCTACGAGCAGTACTTC. Translating it yields CASSLWSGYEQYF.